This is a list of T cell receptor beta chains from one sample in a study of CD8+ T cells in alopecia areata. Method: immunoSEQ multiplex PCR; TCRdb's copy keeps in-frame clones and lacks some. In the table there are 100,000 to 150,000 clones, about 57% of which are singletons. The material was CD4+ T cells sorted from blood, obtained at week 0. The source of these receptors is a human donor with alopecia areata. CDR3s include the opening cysteine and the closing phenylalanine or tryptophan.

cdr3_aa j_call v_call
CASSLRGTGANVLTF TRBJ2-6 TRBV5-6
CASSLNREDTEAFF TRBJ1-1 TRBV18
CASSLTGSGNTIYF TRBJ1-3 TRBV5-1
CASSLGRVDYGYTF TRBJ1-2 TRBV7-2
CASRGRTVTQHF TRBJ1-5 TRBV19
CSVNTGVYYGYTF TRBJ1-2 TRBV29-1
CASSLDRGTYNEQFF TRBJ2-1 TRBV5-1
CASSTTRGFEAFF TRBJ1-1 TRBV7-2
CASSADRRQETQYF TRBJ2-5 TRBV5-6
CASGLGRVGTEAFF TRBJ1-1 TRBV12-5
CASSYWEAGSPLHF TRBJ1-6 TRBV27
CASSPRTGRTDEKLFF TRBJ1-4 TRBV27
CASSPPGQGTGNIQYF TRBJ2-4 TRBV5-1
CASRLTGAQHF TRBJ1-5 TRBV2
CAWSGRLAGVEQFF TRBJ2-1 TRBV30
CASSQRTYGYTF TRBJ1-2 TRBV14
CASSLVAVGNTIYF TRBJ1-3 TRBV7-9
CASSPPGVTDTQYF TRBJ2-3 TRBV18
CASSRSLRQGSSYNSPLHF TRBJ1-6 TRBV4-2
CAWRDTYAYGYTF TRBJ1-2 TRBV30
CATSRGGRVNQPQHF TRBJ1-5 TRBV15
CASTLPLYEQYF TRBJ2-7 TRBV2
CASSPTSGRSYEQYF TRBJ2-7 TRBV5-1
CASSQESGGRCYF TRBJ2-7 TRBV14
CASSLGSINTEAFF TRBJ1-1 TRBV5-1
CASSIAGGHYNEQFF TRBJ2-1 TRBV4-1
CASSKGLAALTDTQYF TRBJ2-3 TRBV7-3
CASRGGPGELFF TRBJ2-2 TRBV5-1
CASNSLGQGAREQYF TRBJ2-7 TRBV6-5
CASSLQEAAQETQYF TRBJ2-5 TRBV5-1
CSVASDREGQPQHF TRBJ1-5 TRBV29-1
CASSREQGAGYEQYF TRBJ2-7 TRBV4-1
CASLQQGGAVYEQYF TRBJ2-7 TRBV6-5
CASSSSIGGTNEQFF TRBJ2-1 TRBV2
CASRRINSPLHF TRBJ1-6 TRBV25-1
CASGGQGATEAFF TRBJ1-1 TRBV2
CATSPRGTTDNQPQHF TRBJ1-5 TRBV15
CASRRDRGYEQYF TRBJ2-7 TRBV6-5
CASSLTSGTYEQYF TRBJ2-7 TRBV7-2
CASSDGQYSNQPQHF TRBJ1-5 TRBV2
CASSGDRASEKLFF TRBJ1-4 TRBV7-9
CAWSLLPANQFSGNTIYF TRBJ1-3 TRBV30
CAWSWGNYGYTF TRBJ1-2 TRBV30
CASNVAGEGGEQYF TRBJ2-7 TRBV28
CASVDRGRRPGELFF TRBJ2-2 TRBV2
CASSPNRDPGGEQYF TRBJ2-7 TRBV5-1